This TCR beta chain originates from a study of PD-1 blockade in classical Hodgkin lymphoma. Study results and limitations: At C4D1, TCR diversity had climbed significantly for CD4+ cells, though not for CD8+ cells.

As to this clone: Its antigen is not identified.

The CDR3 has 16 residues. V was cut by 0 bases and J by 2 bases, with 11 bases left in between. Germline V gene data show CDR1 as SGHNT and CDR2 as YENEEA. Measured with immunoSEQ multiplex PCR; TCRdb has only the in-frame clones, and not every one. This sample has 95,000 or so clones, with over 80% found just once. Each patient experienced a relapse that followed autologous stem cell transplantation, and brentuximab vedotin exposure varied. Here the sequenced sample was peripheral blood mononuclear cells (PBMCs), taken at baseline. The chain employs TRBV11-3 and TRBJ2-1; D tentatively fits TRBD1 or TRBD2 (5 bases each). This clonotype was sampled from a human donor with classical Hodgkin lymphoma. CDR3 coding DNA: TGTGCCAGCAGCTTAGATGGGGGTAGGGCCTACAATGAGCAGTTCTTC. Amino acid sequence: CASSLDGGRAYNEQFF.